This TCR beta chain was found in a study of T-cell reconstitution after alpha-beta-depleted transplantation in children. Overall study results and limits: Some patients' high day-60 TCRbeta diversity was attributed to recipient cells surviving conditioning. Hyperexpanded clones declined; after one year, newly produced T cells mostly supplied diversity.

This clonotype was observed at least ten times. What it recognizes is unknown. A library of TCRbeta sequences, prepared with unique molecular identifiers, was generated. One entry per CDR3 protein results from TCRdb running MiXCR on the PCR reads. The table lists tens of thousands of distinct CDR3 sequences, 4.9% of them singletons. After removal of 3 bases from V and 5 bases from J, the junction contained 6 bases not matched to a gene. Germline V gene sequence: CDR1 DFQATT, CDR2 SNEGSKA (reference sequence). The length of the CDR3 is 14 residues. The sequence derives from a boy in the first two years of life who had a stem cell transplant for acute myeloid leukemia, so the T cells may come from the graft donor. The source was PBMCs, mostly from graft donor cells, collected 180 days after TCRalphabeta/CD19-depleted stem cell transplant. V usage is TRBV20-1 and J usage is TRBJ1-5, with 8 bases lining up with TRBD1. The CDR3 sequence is CSARPGQGDQPQHF. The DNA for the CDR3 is TGCAGTGCTAGGCCAGGACAGGGAGATCAGCCCCAGCATTTT.